The clone carrying this T cell receptor (beta chain) was seen a handful of times. The data belong to a study of control samples from healthy donors and cancer patients. Assay used: immunoSEQ multiplex PCR; TCRdb lists only in-frame clones, some missing. In the table there are some 120,000 clones, 89% of which are singletons. Germline assignment: CDR1 MDHEN and CDR2 SYDVKM. The CDR3 is 14 residues long. The V gene lost 0 bases and the J gene lost 1 base, with 6 bases spanning the gap. The J gene is TRBJ1-1, the V gene TRBV28; D is unresolved. Sequencing was carried out using blood. The receptor was isolated from a man aged 50-60 years in good health. CDR3 nucleotides: TGTGCCAGCAGTTTATGGGCGGGGAACACTGAAGCTTTCTTT. Its translation is CASSLWAGNTEAFF.